The 14 T cell receptor beta chains below come from one sample, sequenced in a study of CXCR3-negative and CXCR3-positive naive CD8 T cells. These receptors' targets are unknown. TRB cDNA libraries were made by UMI-labeled 5' RACE. For each CDR3 protein, TCRdb gives one entry from its re-call of the 5' RACE reads, without DNA. This sample's table reports about 89,000 distinct CDR3 sequences. Study results and limitations: More hydrophobic TRB CDR3s occurred in CXCR3-positive than in CXCR3-negative naive cells.

Sequenced: naive CXCR3+ CD8+ T cells from blood. Subset meaning: CD45RO-CCR7+CD27+CD95- naive CD8+ T cells expressing CXCR3 (TNR3+). Receptors originate from a human donor in good health. Some clones in this sample may be carry-over from other donors' samples.

The chain joins TRBV7-9 to TRBJ2-7; TCRdb selects TRBD1, and the lack of DNA leaves this call unchecked. From germline, CDR1 is SEHNR and CDR2 FQNEAQ (reference sequence). The CDR3 spans 15 residues. The CDR3: CASSLEGRENYEQYF. The variable domain in full, with the rest retrieved from reference TRBV7-9 and TRBJ2-7, is DTGVSQNPRHKITKRGQNVTFRCDPISEHNRLYWYRQTLGQGPEFLTYFQNEAQLEKSRLLSDRFSAERPKGSFSTLEIQRTEQGDSAMYLCASSLEGRENYEQYFGPGTRLTVT.

The V call is TRBV7-3, the J call TRBJ2-4; TCRdb gives TRBD1 as the D gene, but with no DNA this cannot be confirmed. The CDR3 covers 15 residues. Germline CDR1 and CDR2: SGHTA and FQGTGA. CDR3 region: CASSLDVGASYIQYF.

The J gene is TRBJ1-2, the V gene TRBV29-1; TCRdb indicates TRBD1, and absent DNA this call remains unverified. Per germline, CDR1 SQVTM and CDR2 ANQGSEA. This CDR3 region has 16 residues. The CDR3 spells CSVAPGQGATNYGYTF.

J is TRBJ2-3 and V is TRBV7-2; the TCRdb D gene call, TRBD2, has no DNA to confirm it. CDR3 length: 19 residues. Germline V lookup: CDR1 SGHTA, CDR2 FQGNSA. The chain's CDR3 is CASSLLGPGLAGGTDTQYF.

This rearrangement joins TRBV18 to TRBJ2-2. Germline V gene data show CDR1 as KGHSH and CDR2 as LQKENI. The length of the CDR3 is 15 residues. CDR3 protein: CASSPQGANTGELFF.

The chain is built from TRBV6-5 and TRBJ2-1; as DNA is missing, the TRBD1 call by TCRdb cannot be tested. Germline assignment: CDR1 MNHEY and CDR2 SVGAGI. The CDR3 runs 15 residues. This CDR3 reads CASSRQGIPYNEQFF.

CDR3 sequence: CSAPHSGTIRPDTQYF. This chain links TRBV20-1 with TRBJ2-3; TCRdb's assignment of TRBD1 cannot be checked, as there is no DNA. The CDR3 covers 16 residues. Germline V lookup: CDR1 DFQATT, CDR2 SNEGSKA (reference sequence).

The chain uses TRBV7-6 and TRBJ1-2; TCRdb outputs TRBD1, but without DNA this stays unchecked. The V gene's germline CDR1 is SGHVS and CDR2 FNYEAQ. The CDR3 consists of 15 residues. The CDR3 region is CASSLGQGSSYGYTF.

The CDR3 loop reads CASSYERERRGGIHTEAFF. V gene TRBV6-2 or TRBV6-3 combines with J gene TRBJ1-1; TCRdb reports TRBD1, a call that lacks DNA to check it against. Germline values: CDR1 MNHEY, CDR2 SVGEGT. The CDR3 totals 19 residues.

The CDR3 reads CASSLPPFVGEEYEQYF. The genes are TRBV7-6 and TRBJ2-7; TCRdb lists TRBD1, though no DNA is available to test this call. CDR1 is SGHVS, CDR2 FNYEAQ, per germline. The CDR3 has 17 residues.

The chain has TRBV28 and TRBJ2-2; checking the TCRdb D call of TRBD1 is not possible without DNA. Germline V gene data show CDR1 as MDHEN and CDR2 as SYDVKM. The CDR3 is 13 residues long. The CDR3 sequence: CAGEDRDTGELFF. Supplemented by reference TRBV28 and TRBJ2-2, the full variable domain reads DVKVTQSSRYLVKRTGEKVFLECVQDMDHENMFWYRQDPGLGLRLIYFSYDVKMKEKGDIPEGYSVSREKKERFSLILESASTNQTSMYLCAGEDRDTGELFFGEGSRLTVL.

The chain couples TRBV6-5 to TRBJ1-2; the TCRdb D gene call, TRBD1, has no DNA to confirm it. From germline, CDR1 is MNHEY and CDR2 SVGAGI. The CDR3 loop spans 17 amino acids. The CDR3 sequence: CASSTRALQGGNYGYTF.

The J gene is TRBJ2-7, the V gene TRBV5-4; TCRdb picks TRBD1, but there is no DNA to check that call. The CDR3 is 17 amino acids. Germline V CDR1 and CDR2: SGHNT, YYREEE (reference sequence). The chain's CDR3 is CASSLEVLAGMGYEQYF.

The chain recombines TRBV7-2 with TRBJ2-1; the D call of TRBD2 rests on TCRdb alone, since no DNA is present to check it. Germline V lookup: CDR1 SGHTA, CDR2 FQGNSA. The CDR3 loop spans 17 amino acids. CDR3 residues: CASSLAPGGGSYNEQFF.